Following are 12 T cell receptor beta chains from one sample sequenced in a study of cytomegalovirus exposure and HLA in healthy donors. This PCR relied on a set of 60 Vbeta primers and 13 Jbeta primers. The repertoire was sequenced with immunoSEQ multiplex PCR; TCRdb's copy has only in-frame clones and lacks some. This table holds 110,000 or so clones, about 81% found once. The sample was PBMCs. The receptor set was obtained from a man aged 35 to 55 in good health and CMV-seronegative.

J is TRBJ1-2 and V is TRBV7-2, with 10 bases that match TRBD1. The germline V gene has CDR1 SGHTA and CDR2 FQGNSA. The CDR3 extends over 15 amino acids. With 1 base clipped from V and 8 bases from J, the junction kept 7 bases outside the gene matches. The CDR3 region is CASSLVGTGEGGYTF. CDR3 nucleotides: TGTGCCAGCAGCTTAGTTGGGACAGGGGAGGGGGGCTACACCTTC.

This clone was counted between two and nine times. The rearrangement joins TRBV4-3 to TRBJ2-7; 12 bases match TRBD2. The V and J ends lost 1 base and 3 bases, in that order; junction bases with no gene match: 1. Germline V gene lookup returns CDR1 LGHNA and CDR2 YSLEER. There are 15 residues in the CDR3. The CDR3 protein is CASSQGTSGNYEQYF. The DNA of the CDR3 is TGCGCCAGCAGCCAAGGGACTAGCGGGAACTACGAGCAGTACTTC.

The genes are TRBV5-1 and TRBJ1-3, with 9 bases lining up with TRBD1. The CDR3 is made up of 15 amino acids. Germline values: CDR1 SGHRS, CDR2 YFSETQ. J lost 4 bases, V lost 4 bases, and 6 bases had no gene match. The DNA of the CDR3 is TGCGCCAGCAGCCGGGACGGGACAGGGGGAAACACCATATATTTT. Protein product: CASSRDGTGGNTIYF.

This chain uses TRBV19 with TRBJ1-1, with TRBD1 matching over 7 bases. The CDR3 totals 14 residues. Germline V gene data show CDR1 as LNHDA and CDR2 as SQIVND (reference sequence). V shed 7 bases, J shed 1 base, and the junction held 6 bases outside the gene matches. The CDR3: CASTDRATNTEAFF. For the CDR3, the DNA is TGTGCCAGTACCGACAGGGCCACGAACACTGAAGCTTTCTTT.

The rearrangement joins TRBV6-1 to TRBJ2-7, with 13 positions matching TRBD2. There are 15 residues in the CDR3. J gave up 5 bases and V 6 bases, and 7 bases lay outside the gene matches. Germline V gives CDR1 MNHNS, CDR2 SASEGT. CDR3 nucleotide sequence: TGTGCCAGCAGCACCGGGACTAGCGGGGTTAACGAGCAGTACTTC. Protein: CASSTGTSGVNEQYF.

As regards this clone: One end of the junction is discordant with germline, which a read error may explain. This chain links TRBV9 with TRBJ1-2; TRBD1 aligns across 7 bases. Germline V gene lookup returns CDR1 SGDLS and CDR2 YYNGEE. The CDR3 is 14 residues long. CDR3 coding DNA: TGTGCCGGCAGCCCCGGGACAGCTCTCTATGGCTACACCTTC. Protein sequence: CAGSPGTALYGYTF.

The chain links TRBV7-7 to TRBJ1-2, with TRBD1 identical over 8 bases. The CDR3 runs 13 residues. V shed 5 bases and J 6 bases; nucleotides not matched to a gene: 5. The germline gives CDR1 SSHAT, CDR2 FNYEAQ (reference sequence). The CDR3 region is CASSPWTGNGYTF. In DNA, the CDR3 is TGTGCCAGCAGCCCATGGACAGGGAATGGCTACACCTTC.

The chain carries TRBV27 and TRBJ1-4; no reliable D call. This CDR3 spans 14 amino acids. V was pared by 3 bases and J by 3 bases, with 8 bases between. The V gene's germline CDR1 is MNHEY and CDR2 SMNVEV (reference sequence). CDR3 coding DNA: TGTGCCAGCAGTTTTTCCCAGGCTAATGAAAAACTGTTTTTT. This encodes CASSFSQANEKLFF. Full variable domain (remainder filled in from reference TRBV27 and TRBJ1-4): EAQVTQNPRYLITVTGKKLTVTCSQNMNHEYMSWYRQDPGLGLRQIYYSMNVEVTDKGDVPEGYKVSRKEKRNFPLILESPSPNQTSLYFCASSFSQANEKLFFGSGTQLSVL.

The count of this clone is one. This chain connects TRBV6-1 to TRBJ2-2; 14 nucleotides agree with TRBD2. The germline gives CDR1 MNHNS, CDR2 SASEGT. The CDR3 runs to 15 residues. The ends lost 6 bases at V and 7 bases at J; junction bases unmatched: 4. The CDR3: CASRGTSGGIGELFF. CDR3 bases: TGTGCCAGCAGGGGGACTAGCGGGGGTATCGGGGAGCTGTTTTTT.

This clone appeared once. This chain uses TRBV7-6 with TRBJ2-7; possibly TRBD1 for D (7 bases). Germline V CDR1 and CDR2: SGHVS, FNYEAQ. The V end lost 2 bases, the J end lost 5 bases, and 16 bases lay between the germline ends. There are 15 residues in the CDR3. CDR3 sequence: CASSLQAGGRHEQYF. The CDR3 DNA reads TGTGCCAGCAGCTTACAGGCAGGGGGGAGGCACGAGCAGTACTTC.

The chain combines TRBV4-3 with TRBJ2-5, with D perhaps matching TRBD2 (6 bases). The CDR3 covers 15 residues. Germline CDR1 and CDR2: LGHNA and YSLEER. Trimming took 0 bases from V and 5 from J, leaving 13 bases between them. DNA for the CDR3: TGCGCCAGCAGCCAAGAGGGGGGATGGTCGGAGACCCAGTACTTC. This sequence encodes CASSQEGGWSETQYF.

This clone was observed once. The chain carries TRBV19 and TRBJ1-4, with TRBD1 matching 8 bases. Per germline, CDR1 LNHDA and CDR2 SQIVND (reference sequence). The V and J ends lost 3 bases and 8 bases, in that order; junction bases with no gene match: 5. The CDR3 loop spans 14 amino acids. CDR3 loop: CASSIRTGKEKLFF. Here the CDR3 DNA reads TGTGCCAGTAGTATTAGGACAGGGAAAGAAAAACTGTTTTTT.